The present T cell receptor beta chain was sequenced within a study of T cells in Graves' hyperthyroidism and ophthalmopathy. Regions amplified from RNA transcripts were the TCR beta CDR3 regions. The TCR CDR3 first-round RT-PCR relied on the HTBI primer set. TCRdb redid the calling of the multiplex PCR reads with MiXCR, one entry per CDR3 protein. The data show about 400,000 distinct CDR3 sequences, about 15% seen once. The germline V gene encodes CDR1 MNHEY and CDR2 SVGEGT. The germline V and J ends were trimmed by 6 bases and 7 bases, with 16 bases remaining between them. This CDR3 region has 14 residues. This clonotype was observed at least ten times.

The source material was blood. The chain recombines TRBV6-2 or TRBV6-3 with TRBJ2-1; D is possibly TRBD1 or TRBD2 (5 bases each). The clonotype comes from a man between 18 and 29 years old with Graves' ophthalmopathy. The CDR3 spells CASRYRDPLNEQFF. Here the CDR3 DNA reads TGTGCCAGCAGATACCGGGACCCCCTGAATGAGCAGTTCTTC.